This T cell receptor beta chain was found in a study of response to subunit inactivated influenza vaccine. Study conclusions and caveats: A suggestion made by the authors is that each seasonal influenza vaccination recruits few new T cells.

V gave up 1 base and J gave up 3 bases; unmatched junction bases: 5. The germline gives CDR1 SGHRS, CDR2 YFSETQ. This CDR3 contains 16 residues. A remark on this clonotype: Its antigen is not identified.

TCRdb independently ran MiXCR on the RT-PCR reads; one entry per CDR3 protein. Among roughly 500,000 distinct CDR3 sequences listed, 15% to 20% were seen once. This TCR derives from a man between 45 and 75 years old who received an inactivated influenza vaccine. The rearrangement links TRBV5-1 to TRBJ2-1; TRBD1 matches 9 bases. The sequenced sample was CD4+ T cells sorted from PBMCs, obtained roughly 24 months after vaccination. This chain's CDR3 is CASSLLGQGHYNEQFF. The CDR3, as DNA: TGCGCCAGCAGCTTGTTGGGACAGGGTCACTACAATGAGCAGTTCTTC.